The 7 T cell receptor beta chains below were found in one sample sequenced in a study of CD8+CD57+ T cells in acquired aplastic anemia. TCR beta VDJ combinations and CDR3 sequences were profiled from genomic DNA. One entry per CDR3 protein results from TCRdb running MiXCR on the reads. The sample lists about 110,000 distinct CDR3 sequences, 51% seen once, with under 35% in the top ten. Specimen: sorted CD4+, CD8+, or CD8+CD57+ T cells (not recorded which) from PBMCs. These receptor sequences come from a human donor in good health, serving as a control.

This rearrangement joins TRBV29-1 to TRBJ1-2; no clear D. The CDR3 has 15 amino acids. Germline V CDR1 and CDR2: SQVTM, ANQGSEA. Deletions cut 6 bases from V and 6 bases from J, with 23 bases between. CDR3 sequence (DNA): TGCAGCGTAGAGGCGGCGCCCTATAGAAGGGATGGCTACACCTTC. Translating gives CSVEAAPYRRDGYTF.

The chain carries TRBV4-2 and TRBJ1-5, with no clear D. Germline assignment: CDR1 LGHNA and CDR2 YNFKEQ. Trimming pared 0 bases from V and 7 bases from J, leaving 10 bases between. This CDR3 has 14 residues. CDR3 coding DNA: TGTGCCAGCAGCCAAGAAAGGGTACGGCAGCCCCAGCATTTT. As protein: CASSQERVRQPQHF.

The rearrangement links TRBV25-1 to TRBJ2-7; D is unresolved. The CDR3 sequence is 13 residues long. CDR1 and CDR2 (germline): MGHDK, SYGVNS. Trimming pared 6 bases from V and 1 base from J, leaving 10 bases between. For the CDR3, the DNA is TGTGCCAGCAGCTCAGAAGGGTCCTACGAGCAGTACTTC. It yields the protein CASSSEGSYEQYF.

This chain uses TRBV25-1 with TRBJ2-5, with a tentative D call TRBD2 (5 bases). Between the trimmed V and J ends, which lost 6 bases and 7 bases, there was a span of 15 bases. Germline V gene lookup returns CDR1 MGHDK and CDR2 SYGVNS. This CDR3 comprises 13 residues. CDR3: CASRSSGLLTQYF. The CDR3 region has the DNA TGTGCCAGCAGGTCAAGCGGTCTTTTGACCCAGTACTTC.

This clonotype was detected only once. The V and J genes are TRBV7-6 and TRBJ2-2; D gene unclear. V was cut by 5 bases and J by 9 bases, with 10 bases left in between. The CDR3 extends over 12 amino acids. Germline V gene lookup returns CDR1 SGHVS and CDR2 FNYEAQ. CDR3 protein: CASSLGGRELFF. In DNA form, the CDR3 reads TGTGCCAGCAGCCTGGGTGGCAGGGAGCTGTTTTTT.

V usage is TRBV29-1 and J usage is TRBJ1-1; the D is unclear. Looked up from germline, CDR1 is SQVTM and CDR2 is ANQGSEA. V lost 4 bases and J lost 5, with 11 bases in between. CDR3 length equals 12 residues. The CDR3 DNA reads as TGCAGCGTTGGCGGACTCTCGACTGAAGCTTTCTTT. This translates into CSVGGLSTEAFF.

V usage is TRBV9 and J usage is TRBJ1-1; 9 bases fit TRBD1. Germline CDR1 reads SGDLS; CDR2 reads YYNGEE. This CDR3 is built from 13 residues. V shed 0 bases, J shed 8 bases, and the junction held 2 bases outside the gene matches. CDR3 coding DNA: TGTGCCAGCAGCGTAGGGACAGGGGCGGAAGCTTTCTTT. It encodes CASSVGTGAEAFF.